This note documents a single T cell receptor beta chain sequence. A universal primer site was created by template switching, with the cDNA bearing unique molecular identifiers. TCRdb reprocessed the 5' RACE reads with MiXCR, giving one entry per CDR3 protein. Of about 520,000 distinct CDR3 sequences in the sample, 22% are singletons; the top ten hold roughly 0.9%. The data derive from a study of identical twins. The V gene's germline CDR1 is ENHRY and CDR2 SYGVKD. This CDR3 has 11 amino acids. Trimming took 11 bases from V and 0 from J, leaving 7 bases between them. A further study also used this sample, focusing on T cells expressing NK-cell markers.

V gene TRBV10-3 combines with J gene TRBJ2-5, with a weak D call TRBD1 (5 bases). Sequencing was done on a sample of CD4+ T cells sorted from blood. This TCR was sampled from a woman between 18 and 30 years old in good health. CDR3 coding DNA: TGTGCCTCCAGGGACCAAGAGACCCAGTACTTC. Translated: CASRDQETQYF.